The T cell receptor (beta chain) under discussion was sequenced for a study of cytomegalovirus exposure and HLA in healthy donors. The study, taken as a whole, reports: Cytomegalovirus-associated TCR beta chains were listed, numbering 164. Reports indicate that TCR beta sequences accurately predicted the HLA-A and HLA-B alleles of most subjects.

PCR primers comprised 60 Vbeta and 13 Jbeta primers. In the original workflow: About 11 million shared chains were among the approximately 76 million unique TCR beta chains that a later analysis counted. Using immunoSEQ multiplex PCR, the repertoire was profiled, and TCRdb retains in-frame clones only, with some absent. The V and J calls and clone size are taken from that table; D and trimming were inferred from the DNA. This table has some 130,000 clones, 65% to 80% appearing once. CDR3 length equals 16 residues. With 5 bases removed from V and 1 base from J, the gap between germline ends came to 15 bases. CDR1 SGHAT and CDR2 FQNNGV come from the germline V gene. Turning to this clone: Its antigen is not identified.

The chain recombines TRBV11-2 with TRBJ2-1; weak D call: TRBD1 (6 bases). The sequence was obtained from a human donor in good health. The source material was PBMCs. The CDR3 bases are TGTGCCAGCAGCCGTGAGGGGGAACGATCCTACAATGAGCAGTTCTTC. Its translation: CASSREGERSYNEQFF.